Shown below are 9 T cell receptor beta chains from a single sample sequenced in a study of blood T cell repertoires in COVID-19. Produced via immunoSEQ multiplex PCR; TCRdb's table is partial and in-frame only. Of 320,000 or so clones in the sample, 89% were seen once. The sample consisted of PBMCs or T cells enriched from blood (not recorded which). These TCRs come from a man in his sixties who had recovered from COVID-19.

This rearrangement joins TRBV5-4 to TRBJ1-1, with a weak D call TRBD1 (6 bases). Deletions cut 0 bases from V and 5 bases from J, with 11 bases between. CDR1 is SGHNT, CDR2 YYREEE, per germline (reference sequence). This CDR3 region has 14 residues. CDR3 protein: CASSLARGKTEAFF. CDR3 DNA sequence: TGTGCCAGCAGCTTGGCAAGGGGGAAGACTGAAGCTTTCTTT.

The genes are TRBV3-1 (or the pseudogene TRBV3-2) and TRBJ2-5; D is perhaps TRBD2 (5 bases). The germline V gene has CDR1 LGHDT and CDR2 YNNKEL (reference sequence). V was cut by 2 bases and J by 3 bases, with 19 bases left in between. This CDR3 region has 17 residues. The CDR3 reads CASSQPLGIGLKETQYF. CDR3 nucleotide sequence: TGTGCCAGCAGCCAACCCCTAGGGATCGGACTTAAAGAGACCCAGTACTTC.

The chain carries TRBV6-5 and TRBJ1-2; 10 bases map to TRBD1. V lost 6 bases and J lost 10; bases outside the gene matches: 14. Germline V gene sequence: CDR1 MNHEY, CDR2 SVGAGI. There are 15 residues in the CDR3. CDR3 sequence (DNA): TGTGCCAGCAGCGGCCCGGGACAGGGGAGAGTCGACTACACCTTC. Its translation is CASSGPGQGRVDYTF.

V and J are TRBV19 and TRBJ2-2; weak D call: TRBD1 (6 bases). V lost 0 bases and J 5 bases, leaving 7 bases between the germline ends. Germline V gene lookup returns CDR1 LNHDA and CDR2 SQIVND (reference sequence). The CDR3 has 14 residues. The CDR3: CASSIEGGTGELFF. As DNA, the CDR3 is TGTGCCAGTAGTATAGAAGGGGGAACCGGGGAGCTGTTTTTT.

The chain joins TRBV9 to TRBJ2-3; 7 bases match TRBD2. The V segment lost 0 bases and the J segment 6 bases; nucleotides outside the gene matches: 4. The CDR3 runs 14 residues. Germline loops: CDR1 SGDLS, CDR2 YYNGEE. CDR3 region: CASSVGGSVDTQYF. The DNA for the CDR3 is TGTGCCAGCAGCGTAGGCGGGAGTGTTGATACGCAGTATTTT.

The chain joins TRBV6-1 to TRBJ2-7, with unresolved D. Germline V gene data show CDR1 as MNHNS and CDR2 as SASEGT. The CDR3 extends over 14 amino acids. Trimming pared 1 base from V and 3 bases from J, leaving 10 bases between. The CDR3 sequence is CASSEGGPYYEQYF. CDR3 DNA: TGTGCCAGCAGTGAAGGTGGGCCCTACTACGAGCAGTACTTC.

V gene TRBV6-5 combines with J gene TRBJ1-1; D is possibly TRBD1 (5 bases). The ends were cut back, 7 bases at V and 4 bases at J, with 19 bases in the middle. In germline, CDR1 is MNHEY, CDR2 SVGAGI. The CDR3 loop spans 15 amino acids. DNA for the CDR3: TGTGCCAGCACCCAAAGGCCGGGGGGTGGCACTGAAGCTTTCTTT. Its protein is CASTQRPGGGTEAFF.

The rearrangement uses TRBV28 and TRBJ2-7, with D tentatively TRBD1 (5 bases). This CDR3 comprises 13 residues. Trimming removed 2 bases from V and 6 bases from J, with 11 bases in between. The germline CDR1 and CDR2 sequences are MDHEN and SYDVKM. This CDR3 is CASSLLGQSEQYF. CDR3 nucleotides: TGTGCCAGCAGTTTACTGGGGCAGAGCGAGCAGTACTTC.

This chain joins TRBV6-5 and TRBJ1-6, with TRBD1 as a possible D gene (6 bases). Deletions cut 6 bases from V and 8 bases from J, with 14 bases between. Per the germline V gene, CDR1 is MNHEY and CDR2 is SVGAGI. The length of the CDR3 is 14 residues. As DNA, the CDR3 is TGTGCCAGCAGCCGCAGACAGGATGATTCACCCCTCCACTTT. It translates to CASSRRQDDSPLHF.